This section outlines one TCR beta chain sequence together with its context. As yet, its antigen is unknown. This sample is drawn from a study of T cell clonotyping in hematopoietic cell transplantation. Study-wide results and limits: Broader posttransplant TCR repertoire diversity was predicted by graft donor and pretransplant recipient Inverse Simpson Index values. Cells were unsorted, so CD4 and CD8 contributions were not separated. Pathologically expanded recipient clonotypes increased progressively from day 30 to day 180 as diversity fell.

Germline CDR1 and CDR2: MDHEN and SYDVKM. V lost 5 bases, J lost 7 bases, and 17 bases lay in between. The CDR3 extends over 14 amino acids. Repertoires were generated with immunoSEQ multiplex PCR, while TCRdb's copy carries only in-frame clones and drops some. Of some 3,000 clones listed, around 93% were seen once; the top ten hold approximately 9.2%. The source was PBMCs, collected at the time of graft-versus-host disease after allogeneic stem cell transplant. The rearrangement links TRBV28 to TRBJ1-2; D is perhaps TRBD1 (6 bases). The source of this sequence is a male patient in his sixties or seventies who had an allogeneic stem cell transplant from a related donor, so the T cells may come from the graft donor. Some clones in this sample may be carry-over from other donors' samples. The CDR3 sequence: CASSLRGGVTGYTF. CDR3 DNA: TGTGCCAGCAGTCTTAGGGGGGGGGTTACTGGCTACACCTTC.